This entry lists 27 T cell receptor beta chains sequenced from one sample in a study of Graves' ophthalmopathy and Graves' hyperthyroidism. Amplification targeted the TCR beta CDR3 regions, with RNA transcripts as the source material. The authors performed first-round RT-PCR with HTBI primers and then a second-round multiplex PCR. TCRdb ran MiXCR on the multiplex PCR reads and lists one entry per CDR3 protein. The table lists about 740,000 distinct CDR3 sequences, approximately 40% of them singletons. Sequencing used peripheral blood. All receptors come from an adult man with Graves' ophthalmopathy.

The V and J genes are TRBV3-1 and TRBJ1-5, with TRBD1 as a possible D gene (5 bases). The germline V gene has CDR1 LGHDT and CDR2 YNNKEL (reference sequence). The CDR3 runs to 15 residues. V gave up 0 bases and J gave up 3 bases, with 9 bases separating them. This CDR3 is CASSQESGPNQPQHF. For the CDR3, the DNA is TGTGCCAGCAGCCAAGAATCGGGACCCAATCAGCCCCAGCATTTT.

Written as DNA, the CDR3 is TGTGCCAGTAGTATAGGCCAAGACGGGCTCAATCAGCCCCAGCATTTT. This sequence encodes CASSIGQDGLNQPQHF. V usage is TRBV19 and J usage is TRBJ1-5; no reliable D call. CDR3 length: 16 residues. Germline V gives CDR1 LNHDA, CDR2 SQIVND (reference sequence). Trimming left V 1 base short and J 3 bases short, with 13 bases between.

This rearrangement joins TRBV10-3 to TRBJ2-7, with 7 positions matching TRBD2. Germline V gene data show CDR1 as ENHRY and CDR2 as SYGVKD. The ends lost 10 bases at V and 6 bases at J; junction bases unmatched: 15. This CDR3 contains 14 residues. Here the CDR3 reads CATTSRRWEGEQYF. The CDR3 DNA reads TGTGCCACCACCTCCCGACGCTGGGAGGGCGAGCAGTACTTC.

This clonotype was seen many times. The chain is built from TRBV10-3 and TRBJ1-2; D not resolved. Germline V lookup: CDR1 ENHRY, CDR2 SYGVKD. Between the trimmed V and J ends, which lost 0 bases and 4 bases, there was a span of 12 bases. The CDR3 loop spans 15 amino acids. CDR3 region: CAISESKGRTYGYTF. CDR3 nucleotides: TGTGCCATCAGTGAGTCGAAAGGGCGGACCTATGGCTACACCTTC.

This clonotype has ten or more counts. V usage is TRBV29-1 and J usage is TRBJ1-1, with 8 nucleotides matching TRBD1. This CDR3 is built from 16 residues. Trimming took 1 base from V and 6 from J; bases not matched to a gene: 13. CDR1 is SQVTM, CDR2 ANQGSEA, per germline. The CDR3 coding sequence is TGCAGCGTTGAAGTTTGGGGCAGGGGGCTTGGAGCTGAAGCTTTCTTT. Protein product: CSVEVWGRGLGAEAFF.

Notes on this clonotype: This may be a read error, as it is one base from a much larger clone. This chain connects TRBV19 to TRBJ1-2; no definite D call. The CDR3 extends over 14 amino acids. Deletions cut 1 base from V and 6 bases from J, with 12 bases between. Looked up from germline, CDR1 is LNHDA and CDR2 is SQIVND (reference sequence). The CDR3 region has the DNA TGTGCCAGTAGTATAGGCATCCAGGCCCATGGCTACACCTTC. It encodes CASSIGIQAHGYTF.

Remarks on this clonotype: The junction departs from germline at one end; a sequencing error may be responsible. This chain joins TRBV6-5 and TRBJ1-5; D gene ambiguous. CDR1 is MNHEY, CDR2 SVGAGI, per germline. The CDR3 runs to 14 residues. CDR3: CASSSVHGNQLQHF. The CDR3 DNA reads as TGTGCCAGCAGTTCGGTTCATGGCAATCAGCTCCAGCATTTT.

In this sample, this clonotype turned up a few times. Written as DNA, the CDR3 is TGTGCCCTCGGGGTGGGCACTGAAGCTTTCTTT. Its translation: CALGVGTEAFF. The V and J genes are TRBV14 and TRBJ1-1; D is uncertain. V lost 11 bases and J 4 bases, leaving 11 bases between the germline ends. The germline gives CDR1 SGHDN, CDR2 FVKESK. The CDR3 length is 11 residues.

This clonotype was found a few times. The chain carries TRBV19 and TRBJ2-2; perhaps TRBD1 as D (5 bases). Looked up from germline, CDR1 is LNHDA and CDR2 is SQIVND (reference sequence). This CDR3 has 15 amino acids. V shed 0 bases and J shed 7 bases, with 12 bases lying between them. The CDR3 DNA reads as TGTGCCAGTAGTATAGATGGCAGGGCATACGGGGAGCTGTTTTTT. Translated: CASSIDGRAYGELFF. Supplemented by reference TRBV19 and TRBJ2-2, the full variable domain reads DGGITQSPKYLFRKEGQNVTLSCEQNLNHDAMYWYRQDPGQGLRLIYYSQIVNDFQKGDIAEGYSVSREKKESFPLTVTSAQKNPTAFYLCASSIDGRAYGELFFGEGSRLTVL.

This clonotype was observed many times. CDR3 protein: CASSLAWSQANSPLHF. The CDR3 bases are TGTGCCAGCAGCTTAGCATGGTCTCAGGCAAATTCACCCCTCCACTTT. The chain recombines TRBV7-2 with TRBJ1-6; D not resolved. Germline V gene sequence: CDR1 SGHTA, CDR2 FQGNSA. The CDR3 contains 16 residues. V dropped 0 bases and J dropped 7 bases, with 13 bases sitting between them.

The J gene is TRBJ1-5, the V gene TRBV24-1, with 9 bases identical to TRBD1. This CDR3 region has 15 residues. V dropped 4 bases and J dropped 9; count of bases not matched to a gene: 9. Germline CDR1 is KGHDR and CDR2 is SFDVKD. CDR3: CATSDPGTGFGPQHF. The DNA for the CDR3 is TGTGCCACCAGTGACCCAGGGACAGGGTTTGGGCCCCAGCATTTT.

This clonotype was picked up a small number of times. One end of the junction does not line up with germline, which may come from a read error. The rearrangement links TRBV10-2 to TRBJ1-2; 9 nucleotides match TRBD1. CDR3 length: 16 amino acids. Germline CDR1 WSHSY, CDR2 SAAADI. CDR3: CASSQRLGTGPHGYTF. In DNA, the CDR3 is TGTGCCAGCAGCCAACGACTCGGGACAGGGCCCCATGGCTACACCTTC.

This clonotype was detected a few times. This rearrangement joins TRBV20-1 to TRBJ1-4; D is unclear. The CDR3 loop spans 11 amino acids. The V end lost 5 bases, the J end lost 5 bases, and 6 bases lay between the germline ends. Germline CDR1 DFQATT, CDR2 SNEGSKA (reference sequence). The CDR3 protein is CSAPQNEKLFF. The CDR3 coding sequence is TGCAGTGCTCCCCAAAATGAAAAACTGTTTTTT.

On this clonotype: Mismatch with germline at one junction end may stem from a read error. This chain uses TRBV7-9 with TRBJ2-5, with D tentatively TRBD1 (5 bases). The DNA end lines up better with TRBJ2-7; the J call may be wrong. Germline lookup yields CDR1 SEHNR and CDR2 FQNEAQ (reference sequence). The CDR3 totals 16 residues. CDR3 bases: TGTGCCGGCAGCTCGACCACAGGTCTCCTTTCCTACGAGCAGTACTTC. This codes for CAGSSTTGLLSYEQYF.

In regard to this clonotype: The germline gene is not matched at one end of the junction; a read error may be the cause. The chain links TRBV10-3 to TRBJ1-1, with a weak D call TRBD1 (6 bases). CDR3 length: 14 amino acids. Germline assignment: CDR1 ENHRY and CDR2 SYGVKD. The CDR3 reads CASSAKTGVAEAFF. In nucleotides, the CDR3 is TGTGCCAGCAGTGCAAAGACAGGCGTCGCCGAAGCTTTCTTT.

A remark on this clonotype: A read error may produce the germline difference seen at one junction end. The chain carries TRBV25-1 and TRBJ1-3; the D is unclear. This CDR3 contains 15 residues. Germline V gene lookup returns CDR1 MGHDK and CDR2 SYGVNS. The CDR3 region has the DNA TGTGCCATCAGTGAGGAAGTCAGATCTGGAAACACCATATATTTT. Translation: CAISEEVRSGNTIYF. The full variable domain, rest sourced from reference TRBV25-1 and TRBJ1-3, is EADIYQTPRYLVIGTGKKITLECSQTMGHDKMYWYQQDPGMELHLIHYSYGVNSTEKGDLSSESTVSRIRTEHFPLTLESARPSHTSQYLCAISEEVRSGNTIYFGEGSWLTVV.

In its sample, this clonotype was seen many times. This chain connects TRBV2 to TRBJ1-1, with TRBD1 identical over 8 bases. The CDR3 contains 13 residues. The germline V gene has CDR1 SNHLY and CDR2 FYNNEI. V lost 9 bases to trimming and J lost 4 bases; unmatched junction nucleotides: 7. CDR3 region: CARDRALTTEAFF. The CDR3 region has the DNA TGTGCCAGGGACAGGGCTTTGACCACTGAAGCTTTCTTT.

This clonotype has at least ten counts. The chain uses TRBV7-9 and TRBJ2-5; D is undetermined. The germline V and J ends were trimmed by 0 bases and 1 base, with 9 bases remaining between them. Germline lookup yields CDR1 SEHNR and CDR2 FQNEAQ (reference sequence). The length of the CDR3 is 15 residues. The CDR3 sequence: CASSLALELQETQYF. Here the CDR3 DNA reads TGTGCCAGCAGCTTAGCGTTGGAGCTCCAAGAGACCCAGTACTTC.

This clonotype was recorded a few times. The CDR3 spells CASSYSHRARPSSPLHF. CDR3 nucleotide sequence: TGTGCCAGCAGTTACTCTCATCGGGCAAGACCGAGTTCACCCCTCCACTTT. This rearrangement joins TRBV6-6 to TRBJ1-6; D gene unclear. The V gene lost 0 bases and the J gene lost 9 bases, with 18 bases spanning the gap. The germline V gene encodes CDR1 MNHNY and CDR2 SVGAGI (reference sequence). CDR3 size: 17 residues.

The chain links TRBV5-1 to TRBJ1-1; TRBD1 matches 7 bases. Germline V gene data show CDR1 as SGHRS and CDR2 as YFSETQ. The V and J ends lost 7 bases and 0 bases, in that order; junction bases with no gene match: 3. There are 13 residues in the CDR3. The CDR3 sequence: CASGDSMNTEAFF. The CDR3, as DNA: TGCGCCAGCGGGGACAGCATGAACACTGAAGCTTTCTTT.

This clonotype has just a few counts. The CDR3 region has the DNA TGTGCCAGCAGCCTCGGTGTGGCGGGAGCTCGGGAGACCCAGTACTTC. Protein: CASSLGVAGARETQYF. This chain joins TRBV14 and TRBJ2-5, with 7 bases fitting TRBD2. CDR3 length equals 16 residues. Germline V gives CDR1 SGHDN, CDR2 FVKESK. Losses at the gene ends were 4 bases for V and 5 bases for J; bases not matched to a gene: 13.

This clonotype came up many times. The V gene is TRBV29-1, the J gene TRBJ1-4; 8 nucleotides agree with TRBD1. Germline assignment: CDR1 SQVTM and CDR2 ANQGSEA. After removal of 4 bases from V and 8 bases from J, the junction contained 3 bases not matched to a gene. This CDR3 is built from 12 residues. CDR3 nucleotides: TGCAGCGTTGTACAGGGGGACGAAAAACTGTTTTTT. Translation gives CSVVQGDEKLFF.

This rearrangement joins TRBV12-3 or TRBV12-4 to TRBJ2-7, with D maybe TRBD1 (6 bases). The germline V and J ends were trimmed by 4 bases and 7 bases, with 14 bases remaining between them. The CDR3 totals 13 residues. CDR3 residues: CASSYATGVEQYF. CDR3 sequence (DNA): TGTGCCAGCAGTTACGCGACAGGCGTGGAGCAGTACTTC.

V gene TRBV3-1 combines with J gene TRBJ1-4; D is possibly TRBD1 (5 bases). The CDR3 consists of 13 residues. The ends were cut back, 2 bases at V and 12 bases at J, with 13 bases in the middle. The germline V gene encodes CDR1 LGHDT and CDR2 YNNKEL (reference sequence). The CDR3 DNA reads TGTGCCAGCAGCCAACAGGGAGGTCTAGAACTGTTTTTT. Translated: CASSQQGGLELFF.

The V call is TRBV19, the J call TRBJ1-1; TRBD1 aligns across 9 bases. CDR1 is LNHDA and CDR2 is SQIVND in the germline V gene (reference sequence). CDR3 length: 16 residues. J was trimmed by 4 bases and V by 5 bases; bases with no gene match: 11. The CDR3 DNA reads as TGTGCCAGTAGTGTCCGGGACAGGGACGTGTTCACTGAAGCTTTCTTT. Its protein product is CASSVRDRDVFTEAFF.

V gene TRBV9 combines with J gene TRBJ2-5; TRBD2 aligns across 7 bases. The length of the CDR3 is 14 residues. Germline V gene sequence: CDR1 SGDLS, CDR2 YYNGEE. After removal of 4 bases from V and 3 bases from J, the junction contained 6 bases not matched to a gene. CDR3 sequence: CASSQASGKETQYF. CDR3 bases: TGTGCCAGCAGCCAAGCTAGCGGCAAAGAGACCCAGTACTTC.

This chain connects TRBV7-9 to TRBJ2-2, with 8 bases that match TRBD1. V shed 5 bases, J shed 3 bases, and the junction held 8 bases outside the gene matches. Germline loops: CDR1 SEHNR, CDR2 FQNEAQ (reference sequence). This CDR3 has 16 residues. The CDR3 DNA is TGTGCCAGCAGCCCAGGACAGGGCGTTGACACCGGGGAGCTGTTTTTT. It is translated as CASSPGQGVDTGELFF. Looking up the rest from reference TRBV7-9 and TRBJ2-2 gives the full variable domain: DTGVSQNPRHKITKRGQNVTFRCDPISEHNRLYWYRQTLGQGPEFLTYFQNEAQLEKSRLLSDRFSAERPKGSFSTLEIQRTEQGDSAMYLCASSPGQGVDTGELFFGEGSRLTVL.